The rows below give T cell receptor beta chains drawn from one sample of a study of shared clonotypes between healthy human individuals. The protocol was immunoSEQ multiplex PCR, while the TCRdb copy is restricted to in-frame clones and leaves out a portion. The sample carries over 1.4 million clones, around 97% recorded once. Material for sequencing was naive CD4+ T cells sorted from blood. The receptor set was obtained from a man aged 30-40 years in good health. Each CDR3 is given with its conserved first and last residue. Each record gives: CDR3 length, V gene, clone size, J gene, D gene, CDR3 DNA, CDR3 protein. A D gene is named only where the DNA matches it firmly. For some rows the clone size is stated as once, few or many, or as a class when expanded; others skip it.

15	TRBV11-2	.	TRBJ1-4	.	TGTGCCAGCAGCTTAGTAGTGGGGGCGATTGAAAAACTGTTTTTT	CASSLVVGAIEKLFF
12	TRBV5-3	.	TRBJ2-3	.	TGTGCCAGAAGCTTTTGCACAGATACGCAGTATTTT	CARSFCTDTQYF
14	TRBV7-9	.	TRBJ1-1	.	TGTGCCAGCAGCTTAGTACAGGGACTATCTGAAGCTTTCTTT	CASSLVQGLSEAFF
13	TRBV5-4	.	TRBJ2-1	TRBD1	TGTGCCAGCAGCTTGGAGACAGGGCATGAGCAGTTCTTC	CASSLETGHEQFF
13	TRBV28	once	TRBJ1-2	.	TGTGCCAGCAGCCCCCCGGGGGTCTATGGCTACACCTTC	CASSPPGVYGYTF
18	TRBV11-3	once	TRBJ2-1	TRBD2	TGTGCCAGCAGCTTATTCCTAGCGGGAGGTGGGTCCTACAATGAGCAGTTCTTC	CASSLFLAGGGSYNEQFF
15	TRBV5-1	.	TRBJ2-7	TRBD1	TGCGCCAGCAGCTTGGGGACAGGGGGATTTTACGAGCAGTACTTC	CASSLGTGGFYEQYF
13	TRBV2	.	TRBJ2-7	TRBD1	TGTGCCAGCAGGGCCGGGACAGGGTCCGAGCAGTACTTC	CASRAGTGSEQYF
13	TRBV6-5	.	TRBJ2-1	.	TGTGCCAGCAGGTATCGTTCCTACAATGAGCAGTTCTTC	CASRYRSYNEQFF
16	TRBV28	.	TRBJ2-1	.	TGTGCCAGCAGTTTAATTTCTTTTCGCTCCTACAATGAGCAGTTCTTC	CASSLISFRSYNEQFF
14	TRBV11-2	.	TRBJ2-1	.	TGTGCCAGCAGCTTCGAGGGACGAACCCCCGAGCAGTTCTTC	CASSFEGRTPEQFF
16	TRBV5-4	once	TRBJ2-5	TRBD2	TGTGCCAGCAGTTTTGGAAGGGGAGGGGCGCAAGAGACCCAGTACTTC	CASSFGRGGAQETQYF
14	TRBV5-5	.	TRBJ2-3	.	TGTGCCAGCAGCTACAGGGTTTTGGCAGATACGCAGTATTTT	CASSYRVLADTQYF
16	TRBV18	.	TRBJ2-7	.	TGTGCCAGCTCACCCTTAAGGGCGGAGGGCTCCTACGAGCAGTACTTC	CASSPLRAEGSYEQYF
16	TRBV18	.	TRBJ2-3	.	TGTGCCAGCTCACCACCAGGGGGAGGAGGCACAGATACGCAGTATTTT	CASSPPGGGGTDTQYF
16	TRBV28	.	TRBJ2-3	TRBD2	TGTGCCAGCAGCCGTATAAGCGGGGGCGGGGGAGATACGCAGTATTTT	CASSRISGGGGDTQYF
15	TRBV5-1	.	TRBJ2-5	.	TGCGCCAGCAGCTTGGTACAGGGAAACCAAGAGACCCAGTACTTC	CASSLVQGNQETQYF
15	TRBV4-1	.	TRBJ2-3	.	TGCGCCAGCGTGAGTTCACACCCAGGCACAGATACGCAGTATTTT	CASVSSHPGTDTQYF
16	TRBV5-1	.	TRBJ1-2	TRBD1	TGCGCCAGCAGCTTGGATCGGTCAGGGGGAAGAGTTGGCTACACCTTC	CASSLDRSGGRVGYTF
12	TRBV2	.	TRBJ1-2	.	TGTGCCAGCAGGACAACAGTCTGGGGCTACACCTTC	CASRTTVWGYTF
15	TRBV5-1	.	TRBJ2-3	TRBD2	TGCGCCAGCAGCTTAGCGGGAGATGCAACAGATACGCAGTATTTT	CASSLAGDATDTQYF
11	TRBV20-1	.	TRBJ2-7	.	TGCAGTTTTCGCACGGGGGACGAGCAGTACTTC	CSFRTGDEQYF
14	TRBV28	.	TRBJ1-1	TRBD1	TGTGCCAGCAGTTTAAGTGCGGGTCAGGGGGAGACTTTCTTT	CASSLSAGQGETFF
19	TRBV14	.	TRBJ2-1	.	TGTGCCAGCAGCCAAGAAAGAAAACCGGTAGACCTATCCTACAATGAGCAGTTCTTC	CASSQERKPVDLSYNEQFF
15	TRBV28	.	TRBJ2-7	.	TGTGCCAGCAGTTTATACAGGGTATTATCCTACGAGCAGTACTTC	CASSLYRVLSYEQYF
15	TRBV6-5	.	TRBJ2-7	TRBD1	TGTGCCAGCAGTATCGGACAGGGGCCGAACTACGAGCAGTACTTC	CASSIGQGPNYEQYF
16	TRBV5-1	once	TRBJ2-1	TRBD2	TGCGCCAGCAGCAACCCTAGCGGGAGGGTTGAAGGAGAGCAGTTCTTC	CASSNPSGRVEGEQFF
12	TRBV28	.	TRBJ2-7	.	TGTGCCAGCACTGCACTACCCGGATCGCAGTACTTC	CASTALPGSQYF
14	TRBV25-1	once	TRBJ1-2	.	TGTGCCAGCAGTGATAATGTTGCCGGTCTTGGCTACACCTTC	CASSDNVAGLGYTF
18	TRBV5-1	once	TRBJ2-5	.	TGCGCCAGCAGCTTGGGCCCCGGACTCGGAGGGGTCCAAGAGACCCAGTACTTC	CASSLGPGLGGVQETQYF
16	TRBV5-6	.	TRBJ2-5	TRBD2	TGTGCCAGCAGCTTGCTTACTAGCGGGAGAGGTGAGACCCAGTACTTC	CASSLLTSGRGETQYF
13	TRBV28	.	TRBJ1-5	.	TGTGCCAGCAGTTTCGGGGGGAGGCAGCCCCAGCATTTT	CASSFGGRQPQHF
14	TRBV7-9	.	TRBJ1-1	TRBD1	TGTGCCAGCAGCTTTGTCAGGGGGACGTCTGAAGCTTTCTTT	CASSFVRGTSEAFF
14	TRBV7-9	.	TRBJ1-5	.	TGTGCCAGCAGCTTTTCGGGAAATAGTCAGCCCCAGCATTTT	CASSFSGNSQPQHF
14	TRBV6-5	.	TRBJ1-2	TRBD1	TGTGCCAGCAGAGGGGGCCGGGGTGGCTATGGCTACACCTTC	CASRGGRGGYGYTF
15	TRBV5-1	.	TRBJ2-7	.	TGCGCCAGCAGCCGGGTGGTACAGGCCCCCTACGAGCAGTACTTC	CASSRVVQAPYEQYF
13	TRBV5-1	.	TRBJ1-2	TRBD1	TGCGCCAGCAGCTCGGGACAGGGGGATGGCTACACCTTC	CASSSGQGDGYTF
16	TRBV7-2	.	TRBJ2-2	TRBD1	TGTGCCAGCAGCCTGAGACAGGGGACCATCACCGGGGAGCTGTTTTTT	CASSLRQGTITGELFF
14	TRBV5-1	.	TRBJ1-4	.	TGCGCCAGCAAACGACAGGCAACTAATGAAAAACTGTTTTTT	CASKRQATNEKLFF
16	TRBV19	.	TRBJ2-7	TRBD2	TGTGCCAGTAGTCCAACACCTCTAGCGGGAGGGGGCGAGCAGTACTTC	CASSPTPLAGGGEQYF
14	TRBV18	.	TRBJ2-7	.	TGTGCCAGCTCACCGGACAGCGGGTCCTACGAGCAGTACTTC	CASSPDSGSYEQYF
14	TRBV21-1	.	TRBJ1-1	.	TGTGCCAGCAGCCCTGGAGGGGAGCACACTGAAGCTTTCTTT	CASSPGGEHTEAFF
13	TRBV5-6	.	TRBJ2-7	.	TGTGCCAGCAGCTTGGTAAGCACCTACGAGCAGTACTTC	CASSLVSTYEQYF
14	TRBV6-5	.	TRBJ1-5	.	TGTGCCAGCAGTTACTTAGGGCAAGACCAGCCCCAGCATTTT	CASSYLGQDQPQHF
14	TRBV5-1	once	TRBJ2-5	TRBD2	TGCGCCAGTAGCCGGCGGGAGGGCCAAGAGACCCAGTACTTC	CASSRREGQETQYF
17	TRBV27	.	TRBJ2-3	TRBD1	TGTGCCAGCAGTTTATTTCTGGACAGGGGGCGGGGAGATACGCAGTATTTT	CASSLFLDRGRGDTQYF
13	TRBV13	.	TRBJ1-2	TRBD1	TGTGCCAGCAGCTCGGACAGGAGTTATGGCTACACCTTC	CASSSDRSYGYTF